This T cell receptor (beta chain) was observed in a study of OX40 agonist ivuxolimab in advanced cancers. Findings and limits, study-wide: In the 0.1 to 3.0 mg/kg range, CD4+ and CD8+ blood T cells had expanded clonally by week 6.

The length of the CDR3 is 14 residues. CDR1 is LGHNA, CDR2 YSLEER, per germline. The V segment lost 3 bases and the J segment 8 bases; nucleotides outside the gene matches: 8. Method: immunoSEQ multiplex PCR; TCRdb's copy keeps in-frame clones and lacks some. The profile covers approximately 84,000 clones, with 85% to 90% appearing a single time and less than 0.2% taken by the ten largest. Turning to this clone: Its antigen is undetermined.

Sampled blood was obtained at baseline, cycle 4 day 1, and cycle 7 day 1. This TCR was sampled from an adult with an advanced solid tumor such as melanoma, head and neck, liver or kidney cancer. The sequenced sample was CD4+ or CD8+ T cells sorted from blood, obtained in a trial of the OX40 agonist ivuxolimab. The chain carries TRBV4-3 and TRBJ1-2, with TRBD1 matching 8 bases. As DNA, the CDR3 is TGCGCCAGCAGCCACATCCGGGACAGGCTGGGCTACACCTTC. Amino acid sequence: CASSHIRDRLGYTF.